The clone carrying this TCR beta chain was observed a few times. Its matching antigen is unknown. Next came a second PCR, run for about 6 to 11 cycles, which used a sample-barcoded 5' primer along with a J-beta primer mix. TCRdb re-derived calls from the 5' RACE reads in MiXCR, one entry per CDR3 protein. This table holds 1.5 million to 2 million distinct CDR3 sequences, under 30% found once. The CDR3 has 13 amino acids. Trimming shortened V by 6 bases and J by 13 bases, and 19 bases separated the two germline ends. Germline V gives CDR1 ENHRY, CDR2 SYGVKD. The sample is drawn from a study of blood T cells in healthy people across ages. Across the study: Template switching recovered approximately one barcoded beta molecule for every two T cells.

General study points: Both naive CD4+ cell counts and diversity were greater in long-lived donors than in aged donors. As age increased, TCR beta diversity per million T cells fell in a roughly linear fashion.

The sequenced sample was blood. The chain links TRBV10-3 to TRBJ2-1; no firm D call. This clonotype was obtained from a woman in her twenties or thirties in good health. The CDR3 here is CAIREGIQETQFF. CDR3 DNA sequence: TGTGCCATCAGAGAAGGGATCCAAGAGACCCAGTTCTTC.